Sequencing of this TCR beta chain was carried out in a study of STAT5B mutations in CD4+ large granular lymphocyte leukemia. The assay was run at survey level. Some clones are missing from TCRdb's copy, which holds only in-frame ones; the method was immunoSEQ multiplex PCR. The table lists about 48,000 clones, roughly three quarters of them singletons. Germline lookup yields CDR1 DFQATT and CDR2 SNEGSKA (reference sequence). The trim removed 3 bases at V and 10 bases at J, leaving 3 bases unmatched. This CDR3 has 11 amino acids. Study-wide points: Main leukemic clonotypes were patient-specific, but 20% to 25% appeared at low frequency elsewhere. 8/27 top patient clones versus 2/35 control clones were TRBV06-family.

A few counts support this clone. Its antigen is not known. The source of this sequence is a human donor in good health. Specimen: CD4+ T cells from blood buffy coats. The V gene is TRBV20-1, the J gene TRBJ2-1; TRBD2 matches 7 bases. CDR3 coding DNA: TGCAGTGCTAGCTGGCGGGGGGAGCAGTTCTTC. It translates to CSASWRGEQFF.